Below are 17 T cell receptor beta chains sequenced from a single sample in a study of cytomegalovirus exposure and HLA in healthy donors. The PCR was carried out with 60 Vbeta primers and 13 Jbeta primers. Using immunoSEQ multiplex PCR, the repertoire was profiled, and TCRdb retains in-frame clones only, with some absent. The profile shows approximately 150,000 clones, roughly two thirds of them singletons. The sample comprised PBMCs. The source is a male donor in good health and CMV-seronegative.

This chain uses TRBV28 with TRBJ2-1, with 10 positions matching TRBD2. Germline V lookup: CDR1 MDHEN, CDR2 SYDVKM. J lost 8 bases, V lost 3 bases, and 10 bases had no gene match. The CDR3 totals 16 residues. DNA of the CDR3: TGTGCCAGCAGTTTTATCAGCGGGGGGGCTGTAGATGAGCAGTTCTTC. It is translated as CASSFISGGAVDEQFF.

This clone appeared a single time. This rearrangement joins TRBV29-1 to TRBJ1-1; D uncertain. This CDR3 comprises 10 residues. Germline loops: CDR1 SQVTM, CDR2 ANQGSEA. V lost 6 bases, J lost 0 bases, and 2 bases lay in between. CDR3 coding DNA: TGCAGCGTCATGAACACTGAAGCTTTCTTT. Translated: CSVMNTEAFF.

This clone has a handful of counts. This sample includes further DNA sequences coding for the same CDR3. The chain recombines TRBV10-2 with TRBJ1-2; 10 bases are a match to TRBD1. Germline V lookup: CDR1 WSHSY, CDR2 SAAADI. Trimming took 0 bases from V and 5 from J; bases not matched to a gene: 3. The CDR3 has 15 amino acids. The CDR3 DNA reads as TGCGCCAGCAGTGAGTCGATGGGACAGGGGTATGGCTACACCTTC. Its translation is CASSESMGQGYGYTF.

The chain is built from TRBV29-1 and TRBJ2-3; D is unresolved. Germline CDR1 SQVTM, CDR2 ANQGSEA. The CDR3 spans 10 residues. The germline V and J ends were trimmed by 7 bases and 7 bases, with 9 bases remaining between them. The chain's CDR3 is CSATGNTQYF. In DNA, the CDR3 is TGCAGCGCTACGGGTAATACGCAGTATTTT.

V gene TRBV30 combines with J gene TRBJ1-1; D call uncertain. The CDR3 extends over 13 amino acids. Germline CDR1 reads GTSNPN; CDR2 reads SVGIG (reference sequence). The ends were cut back, 3 bases at V and 0 bases at J, with 8 bases in the middle. The CDR3 is CAWRRSMNTEAFF. The CDR3 nucleotides are TGTGCCTGGAGACGGTCCATGAACACTGAAGCTTTCTTT.

The CDR3 DNA follows: TGTGCCAGCAGTCCCTCGCAGGGGGCGCTTGGCTACACCTTC. Translated, it gives CASSPSQGALGYTF. The V call is TRBV7-2, the J call TRBJ1-2; 8 bases agree with TRBD1. Trimming removed 6 bases from V and 7 bases from J; junction bases left unmatched: 10. Germline CDR1 reads SGHTA; CDR2 reads FQGNSA. The CDR3 is made up of 14 amino acids. The variable domain in full, completed from reference TRBV7-2 and TRBJ1-2, reads GAGVSQSPSNKVTEKGKDVELRCDPISGHTALYWYRQSLGQGLEFLIYFQGNSAPDKSGLPSDRFSAERTGGSVSTLTIQRTQQEDSAVYLCASSPSQGALGYTFGSGTRLTVV.

The CDR3 sequence is CASSSTGKGDQPQHF. In nucleotides, the CDR3 is TGTGCCAGCTCATCCACAGGGAAGGGGGATCAGCCCCAGCATTTT. This sequence joins TRBV18 and TRBJ1-5; tentatively, D is TRBD1 (6 bases). The length of the CDR3 is 15 residues. The germline V gene has CDR1 KGHSH and CDR2 LQKENI. The germline V and J ends were trimmed by 5 bases and 5 bases, with 16 bases remaining between them.

In DNA form, the CDR3 reads TGTGCCAGCAGTGAAGTAGGAGGGCAGGGCTTTGGCTACACCTTC. It translates to CASSEVGGQGFGYTF. The chain is built from TRBV6-1 and TRBJ1-2; D might be TRBD1 (5 bases). V gave up 1 base and J gave up 7 bases, with 16 bases separating them. Per germline, CDR1 MNHNS and CDR2 SASEGT. The CDR3 has 15 amino acids.

The chain links TRBV7-2 to TRBJ1-5; TRBD1 aligns across 8 bases. The germline CDR1 and CDR2 sequences are SGHTA and FQGNSA. CDR3 length: 16 residues. With V trimmed by 2 bases and J by 4 bases, 7 bases remained unmatched. The DNA of the CDR3 is TGTGCCAGCAGCTTAAACATGGACAGGGCAAATCAGCCCCAGCATTTT. As protein: CASSLNMDRANQPQHF.

V and J are TRBV2 and TRBJ2-1; TRBD1 matches 11 bases. V dropped 6 bases and J dropped 10; count of bases not matched to a gene: 5. There are 13 residues in the CDR3. Germline V CDR1 and CDR2: SNHLY, FYNNEI. CDR3 in amino acids: CASRGQGVGEQFF. The CDR3 nucleotides read TGTGCCAGCAGGGGACAGGGGGTGGGGGAGCAGTTCTTC.

The chain links TRBV7-8 to TRBJ2-1; weak D call: TRBD2 (5 bases). The germline V gene encodes CDR1 SGHVS and CDR2 FQNEAQ. CDR3 length: 16 amino acids. V was clipped by 5 bases and J by 3 bases, with 17 bases between them. As DNA, the CDR3 is TGTGCCAGCAGCCTGTCCGAGGGCGAGAACTACAATGAGCAGTTCTTC. Protein product: CASSLSEGENYNEQFF.

This chain joins TRBV5-1 and TRBJ1-4, with D maybe TRBD1 (5 bases). CDR3 size: 15 residues. Germline CDR1 SGHRS, CDR2 YFSETQ. V was cut by 0 bases and J by 8 bases, with 14 bases left in between. The chain's CDR3 is CASSLAQAAREKLFF. As DNA, the CDR3 is TGCGCCAGCAGCTTGGCACAGGCCGCGAGGGAAAAACTGTTTTTT.

The gene calls are TRBV14 and TRBJ1-1; 8 nucleotides match TRBD1. Germline V CDR1 and CDR2: SGHDN, FVKESK. This CDR3 is built from 17 residues. V lost 1 base to trimming and J lost 0 bases; unmatched junction nucleotides: 7. CDR3: CASSQATGAGVNTEAFF. DNA for the CDR3: TGTGCCAGCAGCCAAGCGACAGGGGCGGGGGTGAACACTGAAGCTTTCTTT.

This clone was observed a handful of times. This chain uses TRBV9 with TRBJ2-1; D not resolved. Trimming stripped 1 base from V and 8 bases from J, with 10 bases between. The CDR3 covers 13 residues. Germline CDR1 reads SGDLS; CDR2 reads YYNGEE. The CDR3 coding sequence is TGTGCCAGCAGCGTAACTATATTGGATGAGCAGTTCTTC. Protein: CASSVTILDEQFF.

The V gene is TRBV4-3, the J gene TRBJ2-5; D is ambiguous. Per germline, CDR1 LGHNA and CDR2 YSLEER. V lost 0 bases and J lost 8, with 13 bases in between. CDR3 length: 14 residues. For the CDR3, the DNA is TGCGCCAGCAGCCAAGACCGTTCCCGCGCTACCCAGTACTTC. This translates into CASSQDRSRATQYF.

The chain uses TRBV6-1 and TRBJ2-7, with D maybe TRBD2 (6 bases). From germline, CDR1 is MNHNS and CDR2 SASEGT. The CDR3 loop spans 13 amino acids. The CDR3 DNA sequence: TGTACGACGGAGGGTGGGAACTCCTACGAGCAGTACTTC. Protein product: CTTEGGNSYEQYF.

The genes are TRBV21-1 and TRBJ1-6; the D call in the table, TRBD1, was not verified against the DNA. TRBV21-1 is noted as a pseudogene. This CDR3 is built from 16 residues. CDR3 coding DNA: TGTGCCAGCAGCAGAGACAGCAGCTCCTATAATTCACCCCTCCACTTT. Its translation: CASSRDSSSYNSPLHF.